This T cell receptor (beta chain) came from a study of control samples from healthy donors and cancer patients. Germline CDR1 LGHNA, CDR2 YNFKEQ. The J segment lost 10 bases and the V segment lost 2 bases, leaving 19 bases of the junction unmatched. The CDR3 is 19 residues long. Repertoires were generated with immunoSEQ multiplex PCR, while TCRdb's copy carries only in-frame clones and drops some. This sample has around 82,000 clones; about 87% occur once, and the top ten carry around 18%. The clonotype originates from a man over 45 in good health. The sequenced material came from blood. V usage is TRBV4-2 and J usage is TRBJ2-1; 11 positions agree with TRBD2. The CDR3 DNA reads TGTGCCAGCAGCCAAAACACCCTATATAGCGGGGGGGCTTTAGGAGAGCAGTTCTTC. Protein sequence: CASSQNTLYSGGALGEQFF.